A selection of T cell receptor beta chains follows, all from one sample in a study of T-cell reconstitution after alpha-beta-depleted transplantation in children. TCRdb independently ran MiXCR on the PCR reads; one entry per CDR3 protein. Of 250,000 to 300,000 distinct CDR3 sequences detected, roughly 7.8% appear once; the ten largest clones hold about 9.3%. Sequenced material: peripheral blood, taken 360 days after TCRalphabeta/CD19-depleted stem cell transplant. The source is a female patient under 10 years old who had a stem cell transplant for Fanconi anemia, so the T cells may come from the graft donor. Each CDR3 is given with its conserved first and last residue. Each record gives: clone size, D gene, V gene, J gene, CDR3 DNA, CDR3 protein. The D gene is left open where the match is weak. Size tells how often a clone was seen (once, few, many) or the class of an expanded clone, and some rows leave it out.

clone size: many
D gene: NA
V gene: TRBV25-1
J gene: TRBJ2-7
CDR3 DNA: TGTGCCAGCAGTGAACACGAGGGCCCCTACGAGCAGTACTTC
CDR3 protein: CASSEHEGPYEQYF

clone size: many
D gene: NA
V gene: TRBV11-2
J gene: TRBJ2-1
CDR3 DNA: TGTGCCAGCAGCGTCCGACTGACGTATAGCGATGAGCAGTTCTTC
CDR3 protein: CASSVRLTYSDEQFF

clone size: NA
D gene: NA
V gene: TRBV7-3
J gene: TRBJ2-5
CDR3 DNA: TGTGCCAGCAGCCAAAGGGATTTGGAGGTCCAGTACTTC
CDR3 protein: CASSQRDLEVQYF

clone size: many
D gene: NA
V gene: TRBV25-1
J gene: TRBJ1-6
CDR3 DNA: TGTGCCAGCAGTGAATCTCCAGTTTCTAGCTCACCCCTCCACTTT
CDR3 protein: CASSESPVSSSPLHF

clone size: many
D gene: NA
V gene: TRBV11-2
J gene: TRBJ1-3
CDR3 DNA: TGTGCCAGCAGCTCCACCCCCTTAGGAAACACCATATATTTT
CDR3 protein: CASSSTPLGNTIYF

clone size: few
D gene: TRBD1
V gene: TRBV2
J gene: TRBJ1-1
CDR3 DNA: TGTGCCAGCAGTGACAGGGGGGCCGGCACTGAAGCTTTCTTT
CDR3 protein: CASSDRGAGTEAFF

clone size: many
D gene: NA
V gene: TRBV19
J gene: TRBJ2-1
CDR3 DNA: TGTGCCAGTAGTGCGACAGGGGAGGGCAATGAGCAGTTCTTC
CDR3 protein: CASSATGEGNEQFF

clone size: many
D gene: TRBD2
V gene: TRBV5-1
J gene: TRBJ2-3
CDR3 DNA: TGCGCCAGCAGCTTAGCGGGGGCCTCGGAGGATACGCAGTATTTT
CDR3 protein: CASSLAGASEDTQYF

clone size: many
D gene: TRBD1
V gene: TRBV12-3/TRBV12-4
J gene: TRBJ1-1
CDR3 DNA: TGTGCCAGCAGGACAGGGGGAATCCAAGCTTTCTTT
CDR3 protein: CASRTGGIQAFF

clone size: few
D gene: TRBD1
V gene: TRBV4-1
J gene: TRBJ1-5
CDR3 DNA: TGCGCCAGCAGCCCCCGACAGGGACGTACCCTCAATCAGCCCCAGCATTTT
CDR3 protein: CASSPRQGRTLNQPQHF

clone size: many
D gene: TRBD1
V gene: TRBV29-1
J gene: TRBJ1-5
CDR3 DNA: TGCAGCGTCCTGACAGGGGCAGGAGGCAATCAGCCCCAGCATTTT
CDR3 protein: CSVLTGAGGNQPQHF

clone size: many
D gene: NA
V gene: TRBV24-1
J gene: TRBJ2-3
CDR3 DNA: TGTGCCACCAGTGATTTAAGGGACAAAGAGGGCACAGATACGCAGTATTTT
CDR3 protein: CATSDLRDKEGTDTQYF

clone size: NA
D gene: NA
V gene: TRBV20-1
J gene: TRBJ2-7
CDR3 DNA: TGCAGTGCGACGACAGAGGCCTCCTACGAGCAGTACTTC
CDR3 protein: CSATTEASYEQYF

clone size: many
D gene: NA
V gene: TRBV10-2
J gene: TRBJ1-4
CDR3 DNA: TGCGCCAGCAGCAGGGGATTCGGCACTAATGAAAAACTGTTTTTT
CDR3 protein: CASSRGFGTNEKLFF

clone size: few
D gene: NA
V gene: TRBV28
J gene: TRBJ1-1
CDR3 DNA: TGTGCCAGCATGGGGCTCCCTGAAGCTTTCTTT
CDR3 protein: CASMGLPEAFF

clone size: NA
D gene: TRBD2
V gene: TRBV7-6
J gene: TRBJ2-1
CDR3 DNA: TGTGCCAGCAGCTTAGCAGGAGCGCTAGCGGGGGAGGATGAGCAGTTCTTC
CDR3 protein: CASSLAGALAGEDEQFF

clone size: many
D gene: NA
V gene: TRBV9
J gene: TRBJ2-7
CDR3 DNA: TGTGCCAGCAGCGTTGGTTCAGGGAACCGCGAGCAGTACTTC
CDR3 protein: CASSVGSGNREQYF

clone size: few
D gene: TRBD1
V gene: TRBV2
J gene: TRBJ1-1
CDR3 DNA: TGTGCCAGCAGTATGGATAGACAGGGGCACACTGAAGCTTTCTTT
CDR3 protein: CASSMDRQGHTEAFF

clone size: few
D gene: NA
V gene: TRBV10-1
J gene: TRBJ2-1
CDR3 DNA: TGCGCCAGCAGTGAGTCGATCGCGGCGGTGGCGGATGAGCAGTTCTTC
CDR3 protein: CASSESIAAVADEQFF

clone size: many
D gene: NA
V gene: TRBV4-2
J gene: TRBJ1-4
CDR3 DNA: TGTGCCAGCAGCCAAGATTTCGGGACCTCTAATGAAAAACTGTTTTTT
CDR3 protein: CASSQDFGTSNEKLFF

clone size: few
D gene: TRBD1
V gene: TRBV20-1
J gene: TRBJ1-5
CDR3 DNA: TGCAGTGCAGAACAGGGGTGGGAGCATCAGCCCCAGCATTTT
CDR3 protein: CSAEQGWEHQPQHF

clone size: NA
D gene: NA
V gene: TRBV19
J gene: TRBJ1-5
CDR3 DNA: TGTGCCAGTAGGGAGGCGGGTAGCAATCAGCCCCAGCATTTT
CDR3 protein: CASREAGSNQPQHF

clone size: NA
D gene: NA
V gene: TRBV4-3
J gene: TRBJ1-4
CDR3 DNA: TGCGCCAGCAGCCAAGAATGGCGAGACTCGAATGAAAAACTGTTTTTT
CDR3 protein: CASSQEWRDSNEKLFF

clone size: NA
D gene: NA
V gene: TRBV18
J gene: TRBJ1-4
CDR3 DNA: TGTGCCAGCTCACCACCGGGGGCCGAAAAACTGTTTTTT
CDR3 protein: CASSPPGAEKLFF

clone size: NA
D gene: NA
V gene: TRBV5-1
J gene: TRBJ1-1
CDR3 DNA: TGCGCCAGCAGCTTGGCTAGGGGGTATGAAGCTTTCTTT
CDR3 protein: CASSLARGYEAFF

clone size: many
D gene: NA
V gene: TRBV6-2/TRBV6-3
J gene: TRBJ1-5
CDR3 DNA: TGTGCCAGCAGTTACATCGCGGCAGCTTATCAGCCCCAGCATTTT
CDR3 protein: CASSYIAAAYQPQHF

clone size: many
D gene: NA
V gene: TRBV16
J gene: TRBJ1-6
CDR3 DNA: TGTGCCAGCAGCCAATTGCCTTCACCCCTCCACTTT
CDR3 protein: CASSQLPSPLHF

clone size: many
D gene: NA
V gene: TRBV12-3/TRBV12-4
J gene: TRBJ2-7
CDR3 DNA: TGTGCCAGCAGTTTAGATGTCTCGGCCCCCCTCTACGAGCAGTACTTC
CDR3 protein: CASSLDVSAPLYEQYF

clone size: many
D gene: NA
V gene: TRBV20-1
J gene: TRBJ2-1
CDR3 DNA: TGCAGTGCCCCGGCCACGAGCTCCTACAATGAGCAGTTCTTC
CDR3 protein: CSAPATSSYNEQFF

clone size: NA
D gene: TRBD1
V gene: TRBV7-8
J gene: TRBJ1-5
CDR3 DNA: TGTGCCAGCAGCTTCCTACAGGGGGCGGTGGGCAGCAATCAGCCCCAGCATTTT
CDR3 protein: CASSFLQGAVGSNQPQHF

clone size: few
D gene: TRBD2
V gene: TRBV7-2
J gene: TRBJ2-1
CDR3 DNA: TGTGCCAGCAGCGTCCTACTAGCGGGGGGTTACAATGAGCAGTTCTTC
CDR3 protein: CASSVLLAGGYNEQFF

clone size: NA
D gene: TRBD2
V gene: TRBV20-1
J gene: TRBJ2-5
CDR3 DNA: TGCAGTGCTGACCCGGGAGGGGGAGAGACCCAGTACTTC
CDR3 protein: CSADPGGGETQYF

clone size: few
D gene: NA
V gene: TRBV20-1
J gene: TRBJ2-3
CDR3 DNA: TGCAGTGCTAGTAAGGCCGGCACAGATACGCAGTATTTT
CDR3 protein: CSASKAGTDTQYF

clone size: many
D gene: NA
V gene: TRBV29-1
J gene: TRBJ2-1
CDR3 DNA: TGCAGCGTTCGGCGGGGCAACAATGAGCAGTTCTTC
CDR3 protein: CSVRRGNNEQFF

clone size: NA
D gene: NA
V gene: TRBV11-3
J gene: TRBJ2-2
CDR3 DNA: TGTGCCAGCAGCCACAAGGCAGGGCCCGGGGAGCTGTTTTTT
CDR3 protein: CASSHKAGPGELFF

clone size: many
D gene: TRBD2
V gene: TRBV7-3
J gene: TRBJ2-1
CDR3 DNA: TGTGCCAGCAGCTTAAGGGTGCGGGAGGGCCGATATGAGCAGTTCTTC
CDR3 protein: CASSLRVREGRYEQFF

clone size: many
D gene: NA
V gene: TRBV12-3/TRBV12-4
J gene: TRBJ1-5
CDR3 DNA: TGTGCCAGCAGACCGGGACACGGGCAGCCCCAGCATTTT
CDR3 protein: CASRPGHGQPQHF

clone size: many
D gene: TRBD2
V gene: TRBV7-9
J gene: TRBJ2-1
CDR3 DNA: TGTGCCAGCAACCTAGCGGGAGGGCTTCGCAGTGAGCAGTTCTTC
CDR3 protein: CASNLAGGLRSEQFF

clone size: many
D gene: NA
V gene: TRBV28
J gene: TRBJ1-2
CDR3 DNA: TGTGCCAGCAGTTTATATGCCAGGGAAGGGCGGGGCTACACCTTC
CDR3 protein: CASSLYAREGRGYTF

clone size: NA
D gene: NA
V gene: TRBV6-1
J gene: TRBJ1-5
CDR3 DNA: TGTGCCAGCAGCCCCACGGTGGGAGTCGGCAATCAGCCCCAGCATTTT
CDR3 protein: CASSPTVGVGNQPQHF

clone size: few
D gene: NA
V gene: TRBV5-1
J gene: TRBJ1-5
CDR3 DNA: TGCGCCAGCAGCTTGGAAGATTTAATCGGAGGGCCCGGTCAGCCCCAGCATTTT
CDR3 protein: CASSLEDLIGGPGQPQHF

clone size: few
D gene: NA
V gene: TRBV7-9
J gene: TRBJ1-2
CDR3 DNA: TGTGCCAGCAGCTTCACGGCTGGCGTCTATGGCTACACCTTC
CDR3 protein: CASSFTAGVYGYTF

clone size: NA
D gene: TRBD1
V gene: TRBV20-1
J gene: TRBJ1-3
CDR3 DNA: TGCAGTGCTAGAGGAACAGGGGGCTCGGACACCATATATTTT
CDR3 protein: CSARGTGGSDTIYF

clone size: few
D gene: NA
V gene: TRBV30
J gene: TRBJ1-6
CDR3 DNA: TGTGCCTGGAGTAACTCGGACAGAGGAGGAACACCCCTCCACTTT
CDR3 protein: CAWSNSDRGGTPLHF

clone size: NA
D gene: TRBD1
V gene: TRBV4-3
J gene: TRBJ2-1
CDR3 DNA: TGCGCCAGCAGCCGGGACAGGTACAATGAGCAGTTCTTC
CDR3 protein: CASSRDRYNEQFF

clone size: many
D gene: NA
V gene: TRBV4-2
J gene: TRBJ2-5
CDR3 DNA: TGTGCCAGCAGCCCCGTAACTGGGGGCCATCAAGAGACCCAGTACTTC
CDR3 protein: CASSPVTGGHQETQYF

clone size: NA
D gene: NA
V gene: TRBV4-2
J gene: TRBJ2-7
CDR3 DNA: TGTGCCAGCAGCCAAAATCAGGACCACCTATCCTACGAGCAGTACTTC
CDR3 protein: CASSQNQDHLSYEQYF

clone size: many
D gene: NA
V gene: TRBV20-1
J gene: TRBJ2-3
CDR3 DNA: TGCAGTGCGATTTCCGGGACTGCCGTAGATACGCAGTATTTT
CDR3 protein: CSAISGTAVDTQYF

clone size: many
D gene: NA
V gene: TRBV20-1
J gene: TRBJ2-1
CDR3 DNA: TGCAGTGCGAGTTCCGGGACTGTAATTGGGAATGAGCAGTTCTTC
CDR3 protein: CSASSGTVIGNEQFF

clone size: NA
D gene: NA
V gene: TRBV4-3
J gene: TRBJ1-4
CDR3 DNA: TGCGCCAGCAGCCAGGAGCCCAGTGGGTTTAAAAAACTGTTTTTT
CDR3 protein: CASSQEPSGFKKLFF

clone size: many
D gene: TRBD1
V gene: TRBV12-3/TRBV12-4
J gene: TRBJ2-7
CDR3 DNA: TGTGCCAGCAGACCCGGGACAGGGGGCCAGTACTTC
CDR3 protein: CASRPGTGGQYF

clone size: many
D gene: TRBD2
V gene: TRBV28
J gene: TRBJ2-5
CDR3 DNA: TGTGCCAGCAGTCCCGATCCGGGAGGGGGAAGAGAGTACTTC
CDR3 protein: CASSPDPGGGREYF

clone size: many
D gene: NA
V gene: TRBV29-1
J gene: TRBJ2-5
CDR3 DNA: TGCAGCGTACGCGAGGGTGAGACCCAGTACTTC
CDR3 protein: CSVREGETQYF

clone size: many
D gene: NA
V gene: TRBV9
J gene: TRBJ2-3
CDR3 DNA: TGTGCCAGCAGCGTAACCGCAGAGGGCACAGATACGCAGTATTTT
CDR3 protein: CASSVTAEGTDTQYF

clone size: many
D gene: NA
V gene: TRBV7-9
J gene: TRBJ2-5
CDR3 DNA: TGTGCCAGCAGCCTCGGGACAGCGGGTAGGGAGACCCAGTACTTC
CDR3 protein: CASSLGTAGRETQYF

clone size: many
D gene: TRBD1
V gene: TRBV6-5
J gene: TRBJ1-6
CDR3 DNA: TGTGCCAGCAGTTACCACAGGGGGAAAGATAATTCACCCCTCCACTTT
CDR3 protein: CASSYHRGKDNSPLHF

clone size: few
D gene: TRBD1
V gene: TRBV12-5
J gene: TRBJ2-1
CDR3 DNA: TGTGCTAGTCAGCCCACCCGGACAGGGGCCACCTACAATGAGCAGTTCTTC
CDR3 protein: CASQPTRTGATYNEQFF

clone size: many
D gene: TRBD2
V gene: TRBV20-1
J gene: TRBJ2-1
CDR3 DNA: TGCAGTGCCCTGCGGACTAGCGGAAACAATGAGCAGTTCTTC
CDR3 protein: CSALRTSGNNEQFF

clone size: many
D gene: NA
V gene: TRBV20-1
J gene: TRBJ1-1
CDR3 DNA: TGCAGTGCCGCTACCACGAGGGTTAAGACTGAAGCTTTCTTT
CDR3 protein: CSAATTRVKTEAFF